This T cell receptor (beta chain) was captured by sequencing in a study of T cell responses to AZD1222 COVID-19 vaccine (dated by TCRdb to the early 2020s). For the wider study: AZD1222 recipients whose second dose came at about 4 weeks and those whose second dose came at about 12 weeks were combined into one group, since spike-specific TCR depth and breadth did not differ between the two schedules. Trial participants were enrolled by age into 18-55, 56-69 and 70-plus year subgroups, with roughly 160, 29 and 62 TCR-sequenced participants respectively. TCR sequencing was performed for fewer than 250 trial participants, of whom roughly 200 were given two doses of AZD1222 and around 26 were given two doses of MenACWY control vaccine.

Counted from cysteine to phenylalanine, this CDR3 has 13 amino acids. Of all the DNA, just the CDR3 is kept, 39 bases in frame from base 1. The germline V gene gives CDR1 as MNHEY and CDR2 as SVGAGI. V ends up 7 bases short and J 3 bases short, with an unmatched junction base count of 3. The CDR3 regions of human TCRbeta chains were analyzed by immunosequencing. The authors' pipeline ran thus. Repertoire TCRs were matched against a reference library of SARS-CoV-2-specific TCRs generated with the MIRA antigen-specificity platform. Breadth meant the fraction of unique TCRs that were SARS-CoV-2-associated, whereas depth meant the fraction of total T cells that were SARS-CoV-2-associated. Using the MIRA data, each spike-specific TCR was assigned both to the spike region to which the TCR was reactive and to a CD4 or CD8 class. Log10-transformed breadth and depth values were compared by one-way ANOVA with Sidak's multiple comparisons tests. The immuneACCESS repertoire file appears here via TCRdb, limited to in-frame rearrangements. These files lack a portion of the clones; in checked studies, under half of the deficit traces to unresolved V genes, and the cause of the others is not known. From that table come the V and J calls and clone size; the DNA was used to work out D and trimming. Within this sample are more than 95,000 clones, with roughly 90% of them counted one time only. Of the sample, approximately 4.2% falls within the top ten clones.

With regard to this clone: What this receptor recognizes is not known. Base qualities were left out, and no much larger clone turns up one base away.

The label giving this sample's time point can be read as: baseline before first vaccination. The vaccinee samples were drawn from two UK trials, COV001 and COV002, one of which was a single-blind randomized controlled phase 2/3 trial testing AZD1222 (ChAdOx1 nCoV-19) in healthy adults. For TCRbeta chain sequencing, PBMC samples from trial participants were taken at day 0 and at day 28 after the second dose. The research as a whole found: Conclusions about previously exposed vaccinees are limited because only a handful of AZD1222 recipients were SARS-CoV-2 seropositive at baseline. Participants were mostly white British, with more females than males. The authors suggested clonal diversity may have been underestimated. No day 14 peak-response samples were available, so repertoires were characterized only after the peak T cell response. In the small 56-69-year group, the increase in depth fell short of significance, most likely because of low power. Reportedly, almost half of the unique spike-specific TCRs recognized epitopes lying outside the regions that are mutated in the B.1.351 and B.1.1.7 variants. A significant rise in spike-specific TCR breadth and depth was observed after two AZD1222 doses relative to day 0 and relative to MenACWY recipients. CD4 TCRs associated with the vaccine covered the entire spike protein, and the dominant responses were in regions 160-218 and 743-854.

Sequencing used peripheral blood, obtained on day 0 of AZD1222 vaccination. The clonotype comes from an adult in good health. The chain joins TRBV6-5 to TRBJ2-7, and 10 junction bases match TRBD1. The CDR3 in this case is CASIRDRGYEQYF. DNA sequence: TGTGCCAGCATAAGGGACAGGGGCTACGAGCAGTACTTC.